The entry below gives a single T cell receptor beta chain sequence along with its context. Its cognate antigen is unknown. The sample belongs to a study of cytomegalovirus exposure and HLA in healthy donors. About the research overall: An analysis done earlier identified fewer than 140 million unique TCR beta sequences from around 180 million T cells.

The germline V gene encodes CDR1 MDHEN and CDR2 SYDVKM. This CDR3 is 15 amino acids long. J gave up 6 bases and V 4 bases, and 5 bases lay outside the gene matches. PCR employed 60 Vbeta and 13 Jbeta primers. The table came from immunoSEQ multiplex PCR; TCRdb's copy has only in-frame clones and leaves some out. The table for this sample gives approximately 120,000 clones. Whole-study findings and limits: Among CMV-associated TCR beta chains, most appeared HLA-restricted in a later analysis.

This sequence originates from a man younger than 35 in good health and CMV-seronegative. V and J are TRBV28 and TRBJ1-5; 11 bases line up with TRBD1. Source material: PBMCs. As DNA, the CDR3 is TGTGCCAGCAGTTGGGGACAGGGGGGATTTCAGCCCCAGCATTTT. Translating it yields CASSWGQGGFQPQHF.